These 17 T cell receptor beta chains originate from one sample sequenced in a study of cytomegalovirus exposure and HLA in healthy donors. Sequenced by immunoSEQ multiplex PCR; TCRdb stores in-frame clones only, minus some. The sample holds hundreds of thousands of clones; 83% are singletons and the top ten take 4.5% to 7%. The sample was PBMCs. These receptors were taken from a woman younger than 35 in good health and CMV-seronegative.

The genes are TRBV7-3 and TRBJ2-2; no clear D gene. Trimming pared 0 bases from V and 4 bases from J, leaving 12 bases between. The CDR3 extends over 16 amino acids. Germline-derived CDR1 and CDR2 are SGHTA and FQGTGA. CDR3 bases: TGTGCCAGCAGCTTAACGTCGTCCCGAGGCACCGGGGAGCTGTTTTTT. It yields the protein CASSLTSSRGTGELFF.

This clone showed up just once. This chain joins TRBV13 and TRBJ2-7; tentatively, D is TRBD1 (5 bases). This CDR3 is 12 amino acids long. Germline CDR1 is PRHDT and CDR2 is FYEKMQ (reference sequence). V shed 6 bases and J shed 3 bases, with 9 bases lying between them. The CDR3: CASSSDSYEQYF. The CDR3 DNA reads TGTGCCAGCAGTTCCGACAGCTACGAGCAGTACTTC.

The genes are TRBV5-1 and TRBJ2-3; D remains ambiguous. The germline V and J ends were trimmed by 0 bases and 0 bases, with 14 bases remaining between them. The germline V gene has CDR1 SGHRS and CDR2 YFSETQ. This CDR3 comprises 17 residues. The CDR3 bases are TGCGCCAGCAGCTTGGCTTCCAGATGGGATAGCACAGATACGCAGTATTTT. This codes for CASSLASRWDSTDTQYF. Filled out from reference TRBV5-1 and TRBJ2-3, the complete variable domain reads KAGVTQTPRYLIKTRGQQVTLSCSPISGHRSVSWYQQTPGQGLQFLFEYFSETQRNKGNFPGRFSGRQFSNSRSEMNVSTLELGDSALYLCASSLASRWDSTDTQYFGPGTRLTVL.

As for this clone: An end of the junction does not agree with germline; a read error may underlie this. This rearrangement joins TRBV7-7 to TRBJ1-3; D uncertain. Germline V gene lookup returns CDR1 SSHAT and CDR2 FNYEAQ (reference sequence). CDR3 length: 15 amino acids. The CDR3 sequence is CASSLRVISGNTIYF. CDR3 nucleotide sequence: TGTGCTAGCAGCTTACGGGTGATCTCTGGAAACACCATATATTTT.

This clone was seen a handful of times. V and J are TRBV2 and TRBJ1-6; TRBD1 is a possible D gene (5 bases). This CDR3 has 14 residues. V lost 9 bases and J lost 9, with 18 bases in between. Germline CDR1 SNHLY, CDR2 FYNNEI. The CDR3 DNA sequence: TGTGCCAGTGCGGCGTCCCGGGGGGGTTCACCCCTCCACTTT. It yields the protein CASAASRGGSPLHF. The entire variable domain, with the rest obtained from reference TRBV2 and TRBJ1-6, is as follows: EPEVTQTPSHQVTQMGQEVILRCVPISNHLYFYWYRQILGQKVEFLVSFYNNEISEKSEIFDDQFSVERPDGSNFTLKIRSTKLEDSAMYFCASAASRGGSPLHFGNGTRLTVT.

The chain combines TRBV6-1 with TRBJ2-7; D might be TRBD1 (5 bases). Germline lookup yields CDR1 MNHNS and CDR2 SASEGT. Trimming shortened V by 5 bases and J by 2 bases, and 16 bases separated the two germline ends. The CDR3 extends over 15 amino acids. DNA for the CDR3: TGTGCCAGCAGTACCCAGGGAAATCCCACCTACGAGCAGTACTTC. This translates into CASSTQGNPTYEQYF.

The CDR3 sequence is CASTNSGTDTQYF. The DNA of the CDR3 is TGTGCCAGTACCAACTCCGGGACAGATACGCAGTATTTT. The chain carries TRBV19 and TRBJ2-3; D uncertain. The germline V gene has CDR1 LNHDA and CDR2 SQIVND (reference sequence). The V end lost 7 bases, the J end lost 3 bases, and 11 bases lay between the germline ends. This CDR3 is 13 amino acids long.

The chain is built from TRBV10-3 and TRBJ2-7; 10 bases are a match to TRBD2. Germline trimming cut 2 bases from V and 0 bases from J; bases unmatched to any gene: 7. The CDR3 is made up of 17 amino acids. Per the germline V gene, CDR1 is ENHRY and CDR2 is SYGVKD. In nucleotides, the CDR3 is TGTGCCATCAGTGAGAGGGGACTAGCGTTAAGCTCCTACGAGCAGTACTTC. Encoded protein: CAISERGLALSSYEQYF.

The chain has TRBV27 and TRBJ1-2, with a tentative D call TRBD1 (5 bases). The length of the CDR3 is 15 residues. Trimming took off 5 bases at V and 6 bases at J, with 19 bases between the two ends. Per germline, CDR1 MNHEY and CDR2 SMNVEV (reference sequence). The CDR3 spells CASSASTAPLNGYTF. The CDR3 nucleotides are TGTGCCAGCAGTGCCTCGACAGCCCCGCTGAATGGCTACACCTTC.

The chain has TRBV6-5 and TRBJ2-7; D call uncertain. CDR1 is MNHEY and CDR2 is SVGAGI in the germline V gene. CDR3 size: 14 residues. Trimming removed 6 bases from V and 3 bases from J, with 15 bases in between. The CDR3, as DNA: TGTGCCAGCAGCCTCGTGGGAACTAACTACGAGCAGTACTTC. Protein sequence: CASSLVGTNYEQYF.

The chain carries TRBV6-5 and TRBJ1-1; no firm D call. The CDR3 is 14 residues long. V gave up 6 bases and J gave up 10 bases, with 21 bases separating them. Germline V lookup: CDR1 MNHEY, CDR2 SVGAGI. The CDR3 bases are TGTGCCAGCAGGCCAGGTGGGGAAAAGGCAGTAGCTTTCTTT. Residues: CASRPGGEKAVAFF.

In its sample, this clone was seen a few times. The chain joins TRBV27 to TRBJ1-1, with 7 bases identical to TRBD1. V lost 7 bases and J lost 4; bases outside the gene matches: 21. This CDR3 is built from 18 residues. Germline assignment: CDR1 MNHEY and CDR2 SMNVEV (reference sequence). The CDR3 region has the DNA TGTGCCAGCACTCCCAGCGGGGCCCAGGGGGGCACAAGCACTGAAGCTTTCTTT. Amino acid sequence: CASTPSGAQGGTSTEAFF.

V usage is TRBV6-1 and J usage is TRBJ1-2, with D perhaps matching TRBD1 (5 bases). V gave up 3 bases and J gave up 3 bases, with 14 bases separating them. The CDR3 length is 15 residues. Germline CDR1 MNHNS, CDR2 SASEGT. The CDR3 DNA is TGTGCCAGCAGTGACCGCTCCGGGACGGACTATGGCTACACCTTC. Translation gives CASSDRSGTDYGYTF.

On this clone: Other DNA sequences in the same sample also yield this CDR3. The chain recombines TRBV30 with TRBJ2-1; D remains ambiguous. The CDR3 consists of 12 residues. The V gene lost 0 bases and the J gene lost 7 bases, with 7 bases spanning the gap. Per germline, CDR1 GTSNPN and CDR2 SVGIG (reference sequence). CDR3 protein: CAWSVRGNEQFF. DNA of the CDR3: TGTGCCTGGAGTGTACGCGGTAATGAGCAGTTCTTC.

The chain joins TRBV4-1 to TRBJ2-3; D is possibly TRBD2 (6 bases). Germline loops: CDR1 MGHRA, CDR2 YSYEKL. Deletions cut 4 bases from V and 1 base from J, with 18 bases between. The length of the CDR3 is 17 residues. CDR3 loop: CASSPRGVADRTDTQYF. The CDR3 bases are TGCGCCAGCAGCCCCCGAGGGGTAGCGGATCGCACAGATACGCAGTATTTT.

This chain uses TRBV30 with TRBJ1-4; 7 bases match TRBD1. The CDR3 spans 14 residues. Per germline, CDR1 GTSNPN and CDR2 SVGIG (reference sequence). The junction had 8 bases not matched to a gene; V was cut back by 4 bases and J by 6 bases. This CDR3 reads CAWNPGGAYEKLFF. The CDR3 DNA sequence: TGTGCCTGGAACCCAGGGGGGGCGTATGAAAAACTGTTTTTT.

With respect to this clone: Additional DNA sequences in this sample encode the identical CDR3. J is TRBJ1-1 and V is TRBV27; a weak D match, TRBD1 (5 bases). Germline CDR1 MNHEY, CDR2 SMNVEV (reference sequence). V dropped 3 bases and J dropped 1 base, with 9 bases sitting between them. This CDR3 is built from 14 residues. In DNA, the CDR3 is TGTGCCAGCAGTTTGAGGGGCCGGAACACTGAAGCTTTCTTT. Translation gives CASSLRGRNTEAFF.